One and the same sample provided the 16 T cell receptor beta chains below, sequenced in a study of blood T cells in healthy people across ages. Next came a second PCR, run for about 6 to 12 cycles, which used a sample-barcoded 5' primer along with a J-beta primer mix. Via MiXCR, TCRdb re-called the 5' RACE reads, giving one row per CDR3 protein. The sample has fewer than 1.5 million distinct CDR3 sequences, around two fifths seen once. The source material was blood. All receptors come from a woman under 30 in good health.

The CDR3 spells CAISPDRVLSDEQYF. In nucleotides, the CDR3 is TGTGCCATCAGTCCCGACAGGGTACTGAGCGACGAGCAGTACTTC. The chain couples TRBV10-3 to TRBJ2-5, with TRBD1 identical over 7 bases. The J call may be mistaken, given a closer DNA end match to TRBJ2-7. Germline CDR1 and CDR2: ENHRY and SYGVKD. The CDR3 spans 15 residues.

The chain joins TRBV10-3 to TRBJ2-7, with 10 bases that match TRBD1. The CDR3 has 13 amino acids. Germline V gene data show CDR1 as ENHRY and CDR2 as SYGVKD. The V and J ends lost 8 bases and 2 bases, in that order; junction bases with no gene match: 3. In nucleotides, the CDR3 is TGTGCCATCCGGGACAGGGGCACCTACGAGCAGTACTTC. Translation: CAIRDRGTYEQYF.

This clonotype has just a few counts. The chain combines TRBV6-1 with TRBJ2-1; 14 bases align to TRBD2. Germline V lookup: CDR1 MNHNS, CDR2 SASEGT. This CDR3 is built from 15 residues. The V and J ends lost 8 bases and 10 bases, in that order; junction bases with no gene match: 10. This chain's CDR3 is CASARGLAGVTEQFF. CDR3 in DNA: TGTGCCAGCGCGAGGGGACTAGCGGGAGTAACCGAGCAGTTCTTC.

The chain uses TRBV3-1 and TRBJ1-5; possibly TRBD1 for D (5 bases). Germline CDR1 reads LGHDT; CDR2 reads YNNKEL (reference sequence). The CDR3 is made up of 15 amino acids. Deletions cut 1 base from V and 4 bases from J, with 11 bases between. This chain's CDR3 is CASSQVGGVNQPQHF. DNA for the CDR3: TGTGCCAGCAGCCAAGTGGGGGGGGTTAATCAGCCCCAGCATTTT.

J is TRBJ1-5 and V is TRBV4-1; 7 bases agree with TRBD1. Trimming cost V 4 bases and J 2 bases; bases outside gene matches: 5. CDR3 length: 15 amino acids. Looked up from germline, CDR1 is MGHRA and CDR2 is YSYEKL. The CDR3 DNA reads TGCGCCAGCAGCCCTGGGACAGTGGGCAATCAGCCCCAGCATTTT. Translated, it gives CASSPGTVGNQPQHF.

As to this clonotype: Sequence at one end of the junction differs from germline and may be a read error. The chain combines TRBV13 with TRBJ2-3; TRBD2 matches 12 bases. This CDR3 contains 16 residues. CDR1 and CDR2 from the germline V gene are PRHDT and FYEKMQ (reference sequence). CDR3: CVSSDRLAGARDTQYF. In DNA form, the CDR3 reads TGTGTCAGCAGCGACCGACTAGCGGGGGCCCGAGATACGCAGTATTTT.

This clonotype was observed a few times. The chain combines TRBV10-3 with TRBJ1-5, with a tentative D call TRBD1 (5 bases). Germline CDR1 reads ENHRY; CDR2 reads SYGVKD. This CDR3 spans 12 amino acids. With 6 bases removed from V and 3 bases from J, the gap between germline ends came to 6 bases. In DNA form, the CDR3 reads TGTGCCATCAGGGACAACAATCAGCCCCAGCATTTT. It codes for CAIRDNNQPQHF.

V is TRBV7-9 and J is TRBJ2-1; D not certain. V was pared by 4 bases and J by 6 bases, with 19 bases between. The CDR3 sequence is 16 residues long. CDR1 and CDR2 from the germline V gene are SEHNR and FQNEAQ (reference sequence). The CDR3 reads CASSSRLPSDPNEQFF. DNA for the CDR3: TGTGCCAGCAGCTCCCGGCTCCCTTCGGACCCCAATGAGCAGTTCTTC.

This chain connects TRBV7-2 to TRBJ2-5; 7 bases agree with TRBD2. This CDR3 contains 15 residues. The ends lost 0 bases at V and 11 bases at J; junction bases unmatched: 12. The germline CDR1 and CDR2 sequences are SGHTA and FQGNSA. The CDR3 is CASSLAAGSFNEQYF. CDR3 nucleotide sequence: TGTGCCAGCAGCTTAGCAGCGGGAAGTTTCAATGAGCAGTACTTC.

The genes are TRBV7-2 and TRBJ1-6; D unclear. V was clipped by 6 bases and J by 5 bases, with 20 bases between them. The CDR3 runs 17 residues. CDR1 and CDR2 from the germline V gene are SGHTA and FQGNSA. The CDR3 loop is CASRPPAAGNNNSPLHF. The CDR3 nucleotides are TGTGCCAGCAGACCACCGGCGGCGGGGAACAATAATTCACCCCTCCACTTT.

This clonotype was seen only a few times. This sequence joins TRBV12-3 or TRBV12-4 and TRBJ2-7, with TRBD1 identical over 9 bases. The CDR3 sequence is 14 residues long. Trimming took 3 bases from V and 2 from J; bases not matched to a gene: 2. The CDR3 spells CASSFWDRAYEQYF. The DNA for the CDR3 is TGTGCCAGCAGTTTTTGGGACAGGGCCTACGAGCAGTACTTC.

V gene TRBV3-1 combines with J gene TRBJ2-1; 9 positions agree with TRBD1. This CDR3 has 14 amino acids. Germline values: CDR1 LGHDT, CDR2 YNNKEL (reference sequence). The V and J ends lost 5 bases and 13 bases, in that order; junction bases with no gene match: 12. In DNA form, the CDR3 reads TGTGCCAGCAGCTGGACGACAGGGGGAGAGACCCAGTTCTTC. The encoded protein is CASSWTTGGETQFF.

V and J are TRBV5-6 and TRBJ2-3; 10 nucleotides match TRBD2. V lost 0 bases, J lost 4 bases, and 11 bases stayed unmatched. Germline-derived CDR1 and CDR2 are SGHDT and YYEEEE. The CDR3 consists of 18 residues. The CDR3 loop reads CASSLVTSGLARPDTQYF. The CDR3, as DNA: TGTGCCAGCAGCTTGGTTACATCGGGACTAGCGCGGCCAGATACGCAGTATTTT.

The rearrangement joins TRBV28 to TRBJ2-5; D is unresolved. Trimming removed 10 bases from V and 5 bases from J, with 20 bases in between. The germline V gene encodes CDR1 MDHEN and CDR2 SYDVKM. This CDR3 comprises 14 residues. Written as DNA, the CDR3 is TGTGCCATCCGCCTCCCAGGACCGCGGGAGACCCAGTACTTC. Protein: CAIRLPGPRETQYF.

This chain uses TRBV7-9 with TRBJ1-2; the D is unclear. V was pared by 3 bases and J by 4 bases, with 18 bases between. This CDR3 spans 16 amino acids. Germline V gene data show CDR1 as SEHNR and CDR2 as FQNEAQ (reference sequence). The CDR3 DNA reads TGTGCCAGCAGCTTGTGTGCGGCAGGTATCCCCTATGGCTACACCTTC. The encoded protein is CASSLCAAGIPYGYTF.

This chain joins TRBV7-3 and TRBJ1-5; no clear D gene. The CDR3 has 12 residues. V dropped 2 bases and J dropped 5 bases, with 4 bases sitting between them. Germline V gives CDR1 SGHTA, CDR2 FQGTGA. The CDR3 sequence: CASSLYDQPQHF. In DNA form, the CDR3 reads TGTGCCAGCAGCTTATATGATCAGCCCCAGCATTTT.